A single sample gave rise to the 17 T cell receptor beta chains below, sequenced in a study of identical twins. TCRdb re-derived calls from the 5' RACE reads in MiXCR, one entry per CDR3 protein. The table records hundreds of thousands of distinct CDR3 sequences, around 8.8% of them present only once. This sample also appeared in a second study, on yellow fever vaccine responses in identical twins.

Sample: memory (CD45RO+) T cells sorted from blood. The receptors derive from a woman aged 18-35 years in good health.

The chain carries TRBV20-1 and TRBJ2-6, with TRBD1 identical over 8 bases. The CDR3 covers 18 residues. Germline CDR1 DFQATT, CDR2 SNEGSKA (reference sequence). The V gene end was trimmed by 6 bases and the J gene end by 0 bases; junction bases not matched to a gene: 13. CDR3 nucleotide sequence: TGCAGTGCGGCCGGCAGGACAGGGACAGTCTCTGGGGCCAACGTCCTGACTTTC. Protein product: CSAAGRTGTVSGANVLTF.

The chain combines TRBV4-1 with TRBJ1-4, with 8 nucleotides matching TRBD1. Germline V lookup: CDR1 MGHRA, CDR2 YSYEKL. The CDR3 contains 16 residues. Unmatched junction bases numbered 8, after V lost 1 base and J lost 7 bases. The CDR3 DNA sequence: TGCGCCAGCAGCCAAGGCTTCGGGACAGGCTCTGAAAAACTGTTTTTT. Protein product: CASSQGFGTGSEKLFF.

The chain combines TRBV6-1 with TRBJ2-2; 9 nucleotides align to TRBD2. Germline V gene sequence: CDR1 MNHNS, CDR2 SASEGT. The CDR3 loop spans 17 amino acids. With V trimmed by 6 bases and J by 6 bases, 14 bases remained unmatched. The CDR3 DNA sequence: TGTGCCAGCAGCCGCCTTGGACTAGCGAGTAGGTCCGGGGAGCTGTTTTTT. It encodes CASSRLGLASRSGELFF.

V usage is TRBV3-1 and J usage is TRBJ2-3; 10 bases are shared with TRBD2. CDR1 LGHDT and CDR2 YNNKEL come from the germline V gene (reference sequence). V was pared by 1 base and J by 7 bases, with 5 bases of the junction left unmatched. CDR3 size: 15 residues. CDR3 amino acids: CASSQGSGGRNTQYF. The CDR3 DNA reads TGTGCCAGCAGCCAAGGTAGCGGGGGGCGAAATACGCAGTATTTT.

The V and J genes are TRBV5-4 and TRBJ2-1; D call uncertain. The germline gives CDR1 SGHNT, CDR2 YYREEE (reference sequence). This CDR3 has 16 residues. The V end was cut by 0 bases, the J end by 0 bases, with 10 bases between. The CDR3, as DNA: TGTGCCAGCAGCTTGGCAAGATCCAGCTCCTACAATGAGCAGTTCTTC. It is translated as CASSLARSSSYNEQFF.

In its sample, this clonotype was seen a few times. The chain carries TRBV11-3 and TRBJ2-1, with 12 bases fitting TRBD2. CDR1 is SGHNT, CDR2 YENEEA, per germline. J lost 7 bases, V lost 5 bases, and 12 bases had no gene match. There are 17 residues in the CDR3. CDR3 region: CASSQLLLAGGENEQFF. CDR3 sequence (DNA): TGTGCCAGCAGCCAACTCCTTCTAGCGGGAGGGGAGAATGAGCAGTTCTTC.

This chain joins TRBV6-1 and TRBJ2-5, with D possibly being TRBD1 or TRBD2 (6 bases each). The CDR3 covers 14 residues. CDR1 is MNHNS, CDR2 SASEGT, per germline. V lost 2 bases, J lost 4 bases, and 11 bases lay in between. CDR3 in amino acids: CASSEFGGGETQYF. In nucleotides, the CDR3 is TGTGCCAGCAGTGAATTTGGAGGGGGAGAGACCCAGTACTTC.

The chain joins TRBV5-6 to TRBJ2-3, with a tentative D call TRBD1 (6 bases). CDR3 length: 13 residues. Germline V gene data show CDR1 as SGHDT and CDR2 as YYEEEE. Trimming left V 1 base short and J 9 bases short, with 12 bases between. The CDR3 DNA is TGTGCCAGCAGCTTGTGGGGGCGAGACACGCAGTATTTT. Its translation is CASSLWGRDTQYF.

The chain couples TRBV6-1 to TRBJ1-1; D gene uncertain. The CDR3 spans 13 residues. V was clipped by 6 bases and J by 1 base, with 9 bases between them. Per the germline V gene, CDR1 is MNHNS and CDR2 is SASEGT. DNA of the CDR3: TGTGCCAGCAGACGACTGAGGAACACTGAAGCTTTCTTT. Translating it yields CASRRLRNTEAFF.

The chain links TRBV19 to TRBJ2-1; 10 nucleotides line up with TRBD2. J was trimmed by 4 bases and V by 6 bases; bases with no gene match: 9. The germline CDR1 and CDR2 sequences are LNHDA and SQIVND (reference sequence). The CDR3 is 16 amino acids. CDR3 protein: CASRRTSGRGYNEQFF. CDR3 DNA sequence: TGTGCCAGTAGGCGGACTAGCGGCCGGGGGTACAATGAGCAGTTCTTC.

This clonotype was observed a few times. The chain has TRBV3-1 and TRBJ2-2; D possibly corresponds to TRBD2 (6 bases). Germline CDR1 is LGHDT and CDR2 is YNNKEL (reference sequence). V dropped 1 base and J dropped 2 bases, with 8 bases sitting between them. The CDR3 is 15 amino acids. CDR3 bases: TGTGCCAGCAGCCAAGCGGGGGACAACACCGGGGAGCTGTTTTTT. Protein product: CASSQAGDNTGELFF.

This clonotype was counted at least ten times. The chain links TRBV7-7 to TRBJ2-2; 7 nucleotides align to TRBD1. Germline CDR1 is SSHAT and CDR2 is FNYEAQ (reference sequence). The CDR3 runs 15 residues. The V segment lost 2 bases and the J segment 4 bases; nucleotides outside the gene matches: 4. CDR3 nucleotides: TGTGCCAGCAGCTTAACAGGGGTCGGCACCGGGGAGCTGTTTTTT. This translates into CASSLTGVGTGELFF. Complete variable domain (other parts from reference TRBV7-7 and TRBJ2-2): GAGVSQSPRYKVTKRGQDVTLRCDPISSHATLYWYQQALGQGPEFLTYFNYEAQPDKSGLPSDRFSAERPEGSISTLTIQRTEQRDSAMYRCASSLTGVGTGELFFGEGSRLTVL.

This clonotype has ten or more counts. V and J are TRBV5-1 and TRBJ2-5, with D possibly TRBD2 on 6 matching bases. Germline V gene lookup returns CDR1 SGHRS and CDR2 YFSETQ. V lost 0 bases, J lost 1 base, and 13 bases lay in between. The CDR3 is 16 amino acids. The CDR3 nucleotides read TGCGCCAGCAGCTTGGCCGGGGGACGCCCCCAAGAGACCCAGTACTTC. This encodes CASSLAGGRPQETQYF.

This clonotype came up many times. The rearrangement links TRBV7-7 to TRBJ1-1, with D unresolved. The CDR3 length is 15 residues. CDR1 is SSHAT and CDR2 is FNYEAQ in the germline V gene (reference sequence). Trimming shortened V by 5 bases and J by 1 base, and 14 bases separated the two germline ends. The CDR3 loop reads CASSPVAVSNTEAFF. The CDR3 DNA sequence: TGTGCCAGCAGCCCCGTGGCGGTGTCGAACACTGAAGCTTTCTTT. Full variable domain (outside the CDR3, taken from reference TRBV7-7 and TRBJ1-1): GAGVSQSPRYKVTKRGQDVTLRCDPISSHATLYWYQQALGQGPEFLTYFNYEAQPDKSGLPSDRFSAERPEGSISTLTIQRTEQRDSAMYRCASSPVAVSNTEAFFGQGTRLTVV.

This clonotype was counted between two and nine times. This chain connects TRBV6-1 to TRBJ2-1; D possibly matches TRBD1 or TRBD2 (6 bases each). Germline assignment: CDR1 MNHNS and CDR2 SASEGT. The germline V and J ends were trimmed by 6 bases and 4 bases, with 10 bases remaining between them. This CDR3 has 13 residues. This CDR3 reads CASRWGAYNEQFF. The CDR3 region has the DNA TGTGCCAGCAGATGGGGGGCTTACAATGAGCAGTTCTTC.

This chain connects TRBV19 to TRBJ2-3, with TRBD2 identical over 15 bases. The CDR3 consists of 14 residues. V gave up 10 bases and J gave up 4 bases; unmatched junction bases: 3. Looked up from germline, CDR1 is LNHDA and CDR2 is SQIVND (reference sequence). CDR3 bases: TGTGCCACCGGGACTAGCGGGGGGTCAGATACGCAGTATTTT. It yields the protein CATGTSGGSDTQYF.

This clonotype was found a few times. CDR3 coding DNA: TGTGCCAGCAGCTACCGGGACTCATTGGACGAGCAGTACTTC. Amino acids: CASSYRDSLDEQYF. The V and J genes are TRBV7-6 and TRBJ2-7, with a tentative D call TRBD2 (6 bases). There are 14 residues in the CDR3. Trimming removed 4 bases from V and 5 bases from J, with 15 bases in between. The germline CDR1 and CDR2 sequences are SGHVS and FNYEAQ. Full variable domain (rest looked up from reference TRBV7-6 and TRBJ2-7): GAGVSQSPRYKVTKRGQDVALRCDPISGHVSLYWYRQALGQGPEFLTYFNYEAQQDKSGLPNDRFSAERPEGSISTLTIQRTEQRDSAMYRCASSYRDSLDEQYFGPGTRLTVT.